A single sample gave rise to the 18 T cell receptor beta chains below, sequenced in a study of T cell repertoires in cytomegalovirus infection. TCRdb reprocessed the reads with MiXCR, giving one entry per CDR3 protein. The repertoire consists of 54,000 or so distinct CDR3 sequences, with about 30% occurring once and the leading ten covering approximately 70%. These receptors are not linked to any known antigen. The sequenced material came from PBMCs, sequenced either directly or after in vitro stimulation (not recorded which). These TCRs come from a human donor in good health (CMV status not recorded). Some clones in this sample may be carry-over from other donors' samples.

The rearrangement links TRBV5-1 to TRBJ1-2; D is unresolved. CDR1 SGHRS and CDR2 YFSETQ come from the germline V gene. Trimming left V 4 bases short and J 8 bases short, with 15 bases between. The CDR3 runs 13 residues. The CDR3 protein is CASSGVGPGGYTF. CDR3 nucleotide sequence: TGCGCCAGCAGCGGCGTCGGGCCTGGGGGCTACACCTTC.

The chain employs TRBV9 and TRBJ2-5; no firm D call. The V and J ends lost 2 bases and 5 bases respectively, with 10 bases between them. Looked up from germline, CDR1 is SGDLS and CDR2 is YYNGEE. This CDR3 region has 13 residues. In nucleotides, the CDR3 is TGTGCCAGCAGCGTCGGCAGATTCGAGACCCAGTACTTC. This gives the protein CASSVGRFETQYF.

V usage is TRBV11-2 and J usage is TRBJ2-1; D is unresolved. The germline gives CDR1 SGHAT, CDR2 FQNNGV. The CDR3 has 15 residues. V was cut by 1 base and J by 1 base, with 8 bases left in between. CDR3 amino acids: CASSLVRQSYNEQFF. The DNA for the CDR3 is TGTGCCAGCAGCTTAGTCCGGCAGTCCTACAATGAGCAGTTCTTC.

V and J are TRBV10-3 and TRBJ1-5, with 10 bases lining up with TRBD1. V gave up 0 bases and J gave up 3 bases; unmatched junction bases: 5. The CDR3 is 17 amino acids. Germline CDR1 and CDR2: ENHRY and SYGVKD. CDR3: CAISESTGTGDNQPQHF. CDR3 DNA sequence: TGTGCCATCAGTGAGTCGACTGGGACAGGGGACAATCAGCCCCAGCATTTT.

This clonotype was detected a few times. This chain links TRBV12-3 or TRBV12-4 with TRBJ1-1, with TRBD1 identical over 8 bases. The CDR3 covers 14 residues. Germline trimming cut 5 bases from V and 5 bases from J; bases unmatched to any gene: 7. CDR3 protein: CASSPRTGWTEAFF. CDR3 coding DNA: TGTGCCAGCAGTCCCAGGACAGGGTGGACTGAAGCTTTCTTT.

This clonotype occurred a few times. This rearrangement joins TRBV4-3 to TRBJ1-6; D is undetermined. CDR3 length equals 15 residues. V was cut by 0 bases and J by 3 bases, with 6 bases left in between. Germline V gives CDR1 LGHNA, CDR2 YSLEER. CDR3 bases: TGCGCCAGCAGCCAAGATAAGCGCTATAATTCACCCCTCCACTTT. Translating it yields CASSQDKRYNSPLHF.

There are a few counts of this clonotype. This chain connects TRBV7-8 to TRBJ2-1; the D gene is possibly TRBD2 (6 bases). This CDR3 contains 16 residues. Germline-derived CDR1 and CDR2 are SGHVS and FQNEAQ. V was trimmed by 5 bases and J by 0 bases, leaving 14 bases between them. CDR3 sequence (DNA): TGTGCCAGCAGCCCCACTGTTAGCGGCTCCTACAATGAGCAGTTCTTC. Encoded protein: CASSPTVSGSYNEQFF.

The sample holds a few counts of this clonotype. The CDR3: CASSRSQNYNEQFF. The CDR3 DNA reads TGTGCCAGCAGCCGCTCTCAGAACTACAATGAGCAGTTCTTC. The chain has TRBV7-8 and TRBJ2-1; D is uncertain. With 5 bases removed from V and 3 bases from J, the gap between germline ends came to 11 bases. The germline V gene encodes CDR1 SGHVS and CDR2 FQNEAQ. The CDR3 runs 14 residues.

This clonotype occurred many times. The gene calls are TRBV5-5 and TRBJ1-5; 7 nucleotides agree with TRBD1. The CDR3 loop spans 17 amino acids. V lost 1 base and J lost 11; bases outside the gene matches: 18. Germline V gene lookup returns CDR1 SGHKS and CDR2 YYEKEE (reference sequence). CDR3 sequence reads: CASSLRGGGLDGIAQHF. CDR3 DNA sequence: TGTGCCAGCAGCTTGAGGGGAGGGGGCCTAGACGGAATCGCCCAGCATTTT.

The chain carries TRBV11-2 and TRBJ2-1, with 14 positions matching TRBD2. Trimming removed 6 bases from V and 6 bases from J; junction bases left unmatched: 4. CDR1 and CDR2 (germline): SGHAT, FQNNGV. The CDR3 runs to 15 residues. CDR3 nucleotide sequence: TGTGCCAGCAGGGAGGGACTAGCGGGAGTCAATGAGCAGTTCTTC. Its protein product is CASREGLAGVNEQFF.

The rearrangement links TRBV5-4 to TRBJ2-5; 8 bases fit TRBD1. Germline trimming cut 6 bases from V and 4 bases from J; bases unmatched to any gene: 14. The germline V gene has CDR1 SGHNT and CDR2 YYREEE (reference sequence). The CDR3 covers 16 residues. CDR3 bases: TGTGCCAGCACCATGACAGGGGCCAGGGGATTAGAGACCCAGTACTTC. Its protein is CASTMTGARGLETQYF.

The chain links TRBV6-2 or TRBV6-3 to TRBJ2-7, with D possibly being TRBD1 or TRBD2 (5 bases each). The V end was cut by 7 bases, the J end by 2 bases, with 12 bases between. The CDR3 has 13 residues. Looked up from germline, CDR1 is MNHEY and CDR2 is SVGEGT. Here the CDR3 reads CASNHRDPYEQYF. The CDR3 DNA is TGTGCCAGCAACCACCGGGACCCCTACGAGCAGTACTTC.

This clonotype occurred a few times. V and J are TRBV12-3 or TRBV12-4 and TRBJ1-2; D gene unclear. The CDR3 length is 12 residues. Between the trimmed V and J ends, which lost 5 bases and 3 bases, there was a span of 7 bases. The CDR3 is CASSRQDYGYTF. The CDR3 bases are TGTGCCAGCAGTCGCCAGGACTATGGCTACACCTTC.

The gene calls are TRBV5-1 and TRBJ2-3, with D perhaps TRBD2 (5 bases). The germline V gene has CDR1 SGHRS and CDR2 YFSETQ. V was shortened by 4 bases and J by 4 bases, with 10 bases between the two germline ends. The CDR3 covers 13 residues. The CDR3 here is CASSGVAPDTQYF. DNA of the CDR3: TGCGCCAGCAGCGGGGTAGCGCCAGATACGCAGTATTTT.

This clonotype was observed a few times. The J gene is TRBJ2-3, the V gene TRBV12-3 or TRBV12-4; no firm D call. The CDR3 has 11 residues. V dropped 6 bases and J dropped 2 bases, with 3 bases sitting between them. The CDR3 reads CASRLTDTQYF. For the CDR3, the DNA is TGTGCCAGCAGACTCACAGATACGCAGTATTTT.

This clonotype was counted many times. The chain links TRBV6-1 to TRBJ1-5, with no clear D. Trimming shortened V by 1 base and J by 3 bases, and 7 bases separated the two germline ends. The germline CDR1 and CDR2 sequences are MNHNS and SASEGT. The CDR3 has 14 amino acids. CDR3 residues: CASSEGSANQPQHF. The CDR3 DNA sequence: TGTGCCAGCAGTGAAGGGTCAGCCAATCAGCCCCAGCATTTT.

With respect to this clonotype: One end of the junction fails to match germline, which may point to a read error. The J gene is TRBJ2-5, the V gene TRBV6-5, with 15 bases lining up with TRBD2. The CDR3 is made up of 17 amino acids. Germline V gene sequence: CDR1 MNHEY, CDR2 SVGAGI. CDR3 sequence (DNA): TGTGCCAGCAGTCCCGGGACTAGCGGGGGGCACCAAGAGACCCAGAACTTC. Translating it yields CASSPGTSGGHQETQNF.

The chain uses TRBV7-2 and TRBJ2-1; 13 nucleotides align to TRBD2. V shed 5 bases and J 10 bases; nucleotides not matched to a gene: 5. The length of the CDR3 is 14 residues. Per germline, CDR1 SGHTA and CDR2 FQGNSA. The chain's CDR3 is CASSPGTSGDEQFF. DNA of the CDR3: TGTGCCAGCAGCCCCGGGACTAGCGGGGACGAGCAGTTCTTC.